This paragraph covers one TCR beta chain sequence. This entry is derived from a study of blood T cell repertoires in COVID-19. Study summary: The United States, Italy and Spain provided the acute and convalescent COVID-19 samples.

Generated by immunoSEQ multiplex PCR, the TCRdb table keeps only in-frame clones and is missing some. Of 250,000 to 350,000 clones detected, 85% to 90% appear once; the ten largest clones hold approximately 2.9%. This CDR3 is built from 14 residues. Losses at the gene ends were 0 bases for V and 8 bases for J; bases not matched to a gene: 9. CDR1 GTSNPN and CDR2 SVGIG come from the germline V gene (reference sequence). Material: peripheral blood. The receptor was isolated from a woman in her thirties with COVID-19, enrolled during active disease. The chain is built from TRBV30 and TRBJ1-2; 7 bases line up with TRBD1. Here the CDR3 reads CAWSVGGAVVGYTF. CDR3 sequence (DNA): TGTGCCTGGAGTGTAGGGGGCGCAGTAGTAGGCTACACCTTC.